One sample yielded the 31 T cell receptor beta chains listed below, sequenced in a study of OX40 agonist ivuxolimab in advanced cancers. Assay used: immunoSEQ multiplex PCR; TCRdb lists only in-frame clones, some missing. The table has about 72,000 clones, over 70% seen once; the top ten hold about 5%. Here the sequenced sample was CD4+ or CD8+ T cells sorted from blood, taken in a trial of the OX40 agonist ivuxolimab. These receptors came from an adult with an advanced solid tumor such as melanoma, head and neck, liver or kidney cancer.

J is TRBJ1-3 and V is TRBV11-2; maybe TRBD1 (5 bases). The V end lost 5 bases, the J end lost 0 bases, and 11 bases lay between the germline ends. The CDR3 consists of 15 residues. CDR1 is SGHAT and CDR2 is FQNNGV in the germline V gene. The CDR3 region is CASSRQWGSGNTIYF. The CDR3 region has the DNA TGTGCCAGCAGCCGACAGTGGGGCTCTGGAAACACCATATATTTT.

The genes are TRBV27 and TRBJ1-1; TRBD1 matches at 8 bases. From germline, CDR1 is MNHEY and CDR2 SMNVEV (reference sequence). Unmatched junction bases numbered 6, after V lost 8 bases and J lost 4 bases. The CDR3 runs to 13 residues. CDR3 residues: CASRDRGSTEAFF. CDR3 bases: TGTGCCAGCCGAGACAGGGGATCCACTGAAGCTTTCTTT.

CDR3 nucleotides: TGTGCCTGGAGTTTATCAGGGCCGCAGGGCTACACCTTC. Protein sequence: CAWSLSGPQGYTF. The chain has TRBV30 and TRBJ1-2, with TRBD1 as a possible D gene (5 bases). This CDR3 is 13 amino acids long. Trimming left V 2 bases short and J 8 bases short, with 15 bases between. Germline V gene lookup returns CDR1 GTSNPN and CDR2 SVGIG (reference sequence).

The rearrangement links TRBV11-2 to TRBJ2-7; the match to TRBD1 covers 7 bases. The CDR3 runs 15 residues. The J segment lost 2 bases and the V segment lost 5 bases, leaving 9 bases of the junction unmatched. The germline V gene encodes CDR1 SGHAT and CDR2 FQNNGV. CDR3: CASSITRQGTYEQYF. CDR3 sequence (DNA): TGTGCCAGCAGCATCACCCGACAGGGAACCTACGAGCAGTACTTC.

In its sample, this clone was seen once. The chain is built from TRBV5-4 and TRBJ2-7; D unclear. From germline, CDR1 is SGHNT and CDR2 YYREEE (reference sequence). The CDR3 has 13 amino acids. Between the trimmed V and J ends, which lost 0 bases and 1 base, there was a span of 5 bases. This CDR3 is CASSLVGSYEQYF. The CDR3 DNA sequence: TGTGCCAGCAGCTTGGTAGGATCCTACGAGCAGTACTTC.

The CDR3 sequence: CASSLNQGSGYTF. Written as DNA, the CDR3 is TGCGCCAGCAGCTTAAATCAGGGGAGCGGCTACACCTTC. The V call is TRBV5-1, the J call TRBJ1-2, with a weak D call TRBD1 (6 bases). Germline CDR1 and CDR2: SGHRS and YFSETQ. V gave up 2 bases and J gave up 8 bases, with 13 bases separating them. The CDR3 has 13 amino acids.

This clone turned up a few times. The chain recombines TRBV5-1 with TRBJ2-5, with no clear D. Germline loops: CDR1 SGHRS, CDR2 YFSETQ. CDR3 length equals 13 residues. V lost 6 bases and J 2 bases, leaving 11 bases between the germline ends. CDR3 region: CASTVFGQETQYF. CDR3 bases: TGCGCCAGCACGGTCTTCGGGCAAGAGACCCAGTACTTC. The entire variable domain, with the rest obtained from reference TRBV5-1 and TRBJ2-5, is as follows: KAGVTQTPRYLIKTRGQQVTLSCSPISGHRSVSWYQQTPGQGLQFLFEYFSETQRNKGNFPGRFSGRQFSNSRSEMNVSTLELGDSALYLCASTVFGQETQYFGPGTRLLVL.

V usage is TRBV5-1 and J usage is TRBJ2-5, with 14 bases identical to TRBD2. V lost 4 bases to trimming and J lost 0 bases; unmatched junction nucleotides: 5. CDR1 is SGHRS, CDR2 YFSETQ, per germline. The CDR3 sequence is 17 residues long. The CDR3 reads CASSLGLAGVYQETQYF. In DNA form, the CDR3 reads TGCGCCAGCAGCCTGGGACTAGCGGGGGTATACCAAGAGACCCAGTACTTC.

The rearrangement uses TRBV20-1 and TRBJ1-1; D gene unclear. Germline assignment: CDR1 DFQATT and CDR2 SNEGSKA (reference sequence). CDR3 length: 10 residues. V was pared by 0 bases and J by 7 bases, with 3 bases between. CDR3 bases: TGCAGTGCTAGAGAAAATGAAGCTTTCTTT. Residues: CSARENEAFF.

The chain joins TRBV5-4 to TRBJ1-2; no firm D call. The CDR3 covers 13 residues. The V end lost 5 bases, the J end lost 5 bases, and 13 bases lay between the germline ends. CDR1 and CDR2 from the germline V gene are SGHNT and YYREEE (reference sequence). This CDR3 is CASSAVLGYGYTF. CDR3 coding DNA: TGTGCCAGCAGTGCTGTTCTGGGGTATGGCTACACCTTC.

This sequence joins TRBV7-3 and TRBJ2-3; D uncertain. This CDR3 is 14 amino acids long. Germline V CDR1 and CDR2: SGHTA, FQGTGA. V was cut by 2 bases and J by 6 bases, with 12 bases left in between. CDR3 amino acids: CASSLFSPGDTQYF. CDR3 coding DNA: TGTGCCAGCAGCTTATTCAGCCCTGGCGATACGCAGTATTTT.

The rearrangement links TRBV2 to TRBJ1-5; D uncertain. Per the germline V gene, CDR1 is SNHLY and CDR2 is FYNNEI. The CDR3 is 15 amino acids. Trimming removed 3 bases from V and 3 bases from J, with 12 bases in between. CDR3 nucleotides: TGTGCCAGCAGTGAGGAAGACGGGATCAATCAGCCCCAGCATTTT. Translation gives CASSEEDGINQPQHF. Filled out from reference TRBV2 and TRBJ1-5, the complete variable domain reads EPEVTQTPSHQVTQMGQEVILRCVPISNHLYFYWYRQILGQKVEFLVSFYNNEISEKSEIFDDQFSVERPDGSNFTLKIRSTKLEDSAMYFCASSEEDGINQPQHFGDGTRLSIL.

The table lists this clone with a count of one. V gene TRBV29-1 combines with J gene TRBJ2-2, with 8 bases that match TRBD2. Per germline, CDR1 SQVTM and CDR2 ANQGSEA. V shed 6 bases and J 1 base; nucleotides not matched to a gene: 19. The CDR3 has 19 amino acids. CDR3 nucleotide sequence: TGCAGCGTCCCATTAGCTCCGGCACTAGCGGAGATGAACACCGGGGAGCTGTTTTTT. It codes for CSVPLAPALAEMNTGELFF.

CDR3 nucleotide sequence: TGTGCCAGCAGCAGTAGCGGGAGAACAAAGTACTTC. Its protein product is CASSSSGRTKYF. This chain links TRBV14 with TRBJ2-7; 9 nucleotides line up with TRBD2. V lost 5 bases and J lost 11; bases outside the gene matches: 7. Germline V lookup: CDR1 SGHDN, CDR2 FVKESK. The CDR3 consists of 12 residues.

The CDR3 DNA reads as TGTGCCAGCAGTTTGGACTGGGGCCATGGCTACACCTTC. Translated: CASSLDWGHGYTF. V usage is TRBV7-9 and J usage is TRBJ1-2; maybe TRBD1 (5 bases). Between the trimmed V and J ends, which lost 6 bases and 6 bases, there was a span of 14 bases. CDR3 length: 13 residues. Germline assignment: CDR1 SEHNR and CDR2 FQNEAQ (reference sequence).

The rearrangement uses TRBV11-3 and TRBJ1-2; weak D call: TRBD1 (5 bases). The CDR3 has 14 amino acids. In germline, CDR1 is SGHNT, CDR2 YENEEA. Trimming took 5 bases from V and 1 from J, leaving 11 bases between them. CDR3 bases: TGTGCCAGCAGCCCAGGGCAAATTAACTATGGCTACACCTTC. Its translation is CASSPGQINYGYTF.

The rearrangement joins TRBV11-2 to TRBJ2-7; possible D gene TRBD2, 6 bases. Looked up from germline, CDR1 is SGHAT and CDR2 is FQNNGV. The V gene lost 1 base and the J gene lost 2 bases, with 12 bases spanning the gap. There are 15 residues in the CDR3. The CDR3 sequence: CASSLGREIAYEQYF. The CDR3 DNA reads TGTGCCAGCAGCTTAGGACGGGAGATAGCCTACGAGCAGTACTTC.

The DNA of the CDR3 is TGTGCCAGCAGCGTACAAAGTACCTACGAGCAGTACTTC. Amino acids: CASSVQSTYEQYF. The J gene is TRBJ2-7, the V gene TRBV5-6, with D unresolved. Germline V gene sequence: CDR1 SGHDT, CDR2 YYEEEE. V lost 4 bases, J lost 2 bases, and 10 bases lay in between. The CDR3 loop spans 13 amino acids. The full variable domain, completed using reference TRBV5-6 and TRBJ2-7, is DAGVTQSPTHLIKTRGQQVTLRCSPKSGHDTVSWYQQALGQGPQFIFQYYEEEERQRGNFPDRFSGHQFPNYSSELNVNALLLGDSALYLCASSVQSTYEQYFGPGTRLTVT.

The chain is built from TRBV19 and TRBJ2-6; a possible D gene is TRBD1 (5 bases). The germline gives CDR1 LNHDA, CDR2 SQIVND (reference sequence). V was clipped by 9 bases and J by 2 bases, with 14 bases between them. The CDR3 spans 15 residues. This CDR3 reads CASRSGFPGANVLTF. CDR3 coding DNA: TGTGCCAGCAGATCAGGGTTCCCTGGGGCCAACGTCCTGACTTTC.

The chain is built from TRBV10-1 and TRBJ2-5, with TRBD1 identical over 9 bases. Germline CDR1 WNHNN, CDR2 SYGVQD (reference sequence). This CDR3 spans 15 amino acids. V lost 0 bases to trimming and J lost 6 bases; unmatched junction nucleotides: 5. CDR3 coding DNA: TGCGCCAGCAGTGAGTCTGGGACAGGGTCGAAGACCCAGTACTTC. Its translation is CASSESGTGSKTQYF.

The chain recombines TRBV10-1 with TRBJ1-1; D unclear. Germline V gives CDR1 WNHNN, CDR2 SYGVQD (reference sequence). This CDR3 comprises 13 residues. Trimming took 3 bases from V and 4 from J, leaving 9 bases between them. CDR3 residues: CASSDSHGTEAFF. CDR3 bases: TGCGCCAGCAGTGACAGTCACGGCACTGAAGCTTTCTTT.

In regard to this clone: Germline and junction disagree at one end, which may indicate a read error. This chain links TRBV7-8 with TRBJ1-5; D may be TRBD1 (5 bases). The V gene's germline CDR1 is SGHVS and CDR2 FQNEAQ. CDR3 length: 16 amino acids. CDR3 in DNA: TGTGCCAGCAACTTAGAGGCAGGGTGGAGCAATCAGCCCCAGCATTTT. Translated: CASNLEAGWSNQPQHF.

The genes are TRBV6-5 and TRBJ2-5, with D unclear. V was trimmed by 0 bases and J by 5 bases, leaving 7 bases between them. The CDR3 totals 13 residues. Germline CDR1 MNHEY, CDR2 SVGAGI. CDR3 in amino acids: CASSYSRDETQYF. The CDR3 DNA follows: TGTGCCAGCAGTTACTCACGTGATGAGACCCAGTACTTC.

CDR3: CASSYRGDSGNTIYF. CDR3 sequence (DNA): TGTGCCAGCAGTTACAGGGGAGACTCTGGAAACACCATATATTTT. This rearrangement joins TRBV6-5 to TRBJ1-3; D perhaps matches TRBD1 (5 bases). The CDR3 runs 15 residues. V lost 2 bases, J lost 0 bases, and 8 bases lay in between. CDR1 and CDR2 from the germline V gene are MNHEY and SVGAGI.

This CDR3 reads CASSPAGRRDTQYF. CDR3 nucleotide sequence: TGTGCCAGCAGCCCGGCGGGGAGACGAGATACGCAGTATTTT. This rearrangement joins TRBV7-2 to TRBJ2-3; perhaps TRBD2 as D (6 bases). Trimming shortened V by 5 bases and J by 5 bases, and 14 bases separated the two germline ends. This CDR3 comprises 14 residues. Germline V gives CDR1 SGHTA, CDR2 FQGNSA.

The chain combines TRBV15 with TRBJ1-3, with D possibly matching TRBD1 (6 bases). The CDR3 has 15 amino acids. The germline V gene encodes CDR1 LNHNV and CDR2 YYDKDF (reference sequence). V was pared by 3 bases and J by 5 bases, with 14 bases between. The CDR3 coding sequence is TGTGCCACCAGCAGGAGGGGACATGACAGAAACACCATATATTTT. Its translation is CATSRRGHDRNTIYF.

The chain carries TRBV6-5 and TRBJ2-3; 11 bases are a match to TRBD1. J was trimmed by 10 bases and V by 5 bases; bases with no gene match: 11. The CDR3 has 15 amino acids. In germline, CDR1 is MNHEY, CDR2 SVGAGI. CDR3 bases: TGTGCCAGCAGTCCGGGACAGGGGGATTGGGTGGCGCAGTATTTT. This codes for CASSPGQGDWVAQYF.

The chain is built from TRBV5-1 and TRBJ1-5, with D perhaps matching TRBD1 (5 bases). Trimming left V 4 bases short and J 4 bases short, with 18 bases between. The germline CDR1 and CDR2 sequences are SGHRS and YFSETQ. CDR3 size: 16 residues. The CDR3 sequence is CASSQGLGQGNQPQHF. The CDR3 nucleotides read TGCGCCAGCAGCCAAGGTTTAGGACAAGGAAATCAGCCCCAGCATTTT.

This sequence joins TRBV5-1 and TRBJ2-1, with D perhaps matching TRBD2 (6 bases). V lost 0 bases and J 0 bases, leaving 16 bases between the germline ends. The CDR3 has 18 residues. The germline V gene encodes CDR1 SGHRS and CDR2 YFSETQ. CDR3 nucleotides: TGCGCCAGCAGCTTGGCCCGGGGGAGACATCCCTCCTACAATGAGCAGTTCTTC. The encoded protein is CASSLARGRHPSYNEQFF.

This chain uses TRBV15 with TRBJ2-7; D is ambiguous. Germline-derived CDR1 and CDR2 are LNHNV and YYDKDF (reference sequence). V lost 0 bases and J 0 bases, leaving 12 bases between the germline ends. The CDR3 loop spans 16 amino acids. This CDR3 reads CATSRDRLTISYEQYF. The DNA of the CDR3 is TGTGCCACCAGCAGAGATCGACTGACGATCTCCTACGAGCAGTACTTC.

V is TRBV6-6 and J is TRBJ1-3, with 7 bases that match TRBD1. The CDR3 is made up of 16 amino acids. Germline values: CDR1 MNHNY, CDR2 SVGAGI (reference sequence). With 0 bases clipped from V and 3 bases from J, the junction kept 5 bases outside the gene matches. CDR3 DNA sequence: TGTGCCAGCAGTTACTCGATTGGGACAGTTGGAAACACCATATATTTT. The encoded protein is CASSYSIGTVGNTIYF.